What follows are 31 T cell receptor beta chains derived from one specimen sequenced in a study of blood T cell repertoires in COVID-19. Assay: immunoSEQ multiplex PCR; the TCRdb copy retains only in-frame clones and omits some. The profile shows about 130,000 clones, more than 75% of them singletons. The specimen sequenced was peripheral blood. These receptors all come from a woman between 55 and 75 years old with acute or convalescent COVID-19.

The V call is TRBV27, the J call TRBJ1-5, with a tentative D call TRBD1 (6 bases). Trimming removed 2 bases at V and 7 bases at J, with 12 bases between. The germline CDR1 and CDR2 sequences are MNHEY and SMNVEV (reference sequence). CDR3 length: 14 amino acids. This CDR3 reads CASSLRGMGQPQHF. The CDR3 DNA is TGTGCCAGCAGTTTAAGGGGGATGGGGCAGCCCCAGCATTTT.

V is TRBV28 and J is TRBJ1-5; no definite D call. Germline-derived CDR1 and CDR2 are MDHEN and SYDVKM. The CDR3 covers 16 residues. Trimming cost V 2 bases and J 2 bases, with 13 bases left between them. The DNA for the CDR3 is TGTGCCAGCAGTTTAAGCGTCGGGAGAGGCAATCAGCCCCAGCATTTT. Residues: CASSLSVGRGNQPQHF.

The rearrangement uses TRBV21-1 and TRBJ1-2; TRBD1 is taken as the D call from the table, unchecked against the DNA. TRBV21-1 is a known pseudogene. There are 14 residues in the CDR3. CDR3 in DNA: TGTGCCAGCAGCAGAGGACAGGGGGCAGGTGGCTACACCTTC. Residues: CASSRGQGAGGYTF.

The CDR3 DNA sequence: TGTGCCAGCTTCGGGGGGGGCGCCTATGGCTACACCTTC. Its translation: CASFGGGAYGYTF. The rearrangement links TRBV27 to TRBJ1-2; a possible D gene is TRBD1 (6 bases). The V gene lost 8 bases and the J gene lost 4 bases, with 14 bases spanning the gap. Germline-derived CDR1 and CDR2 are MNHEY and SMNVEV (reference sequence). The length of the CDR3 is 13 residues.

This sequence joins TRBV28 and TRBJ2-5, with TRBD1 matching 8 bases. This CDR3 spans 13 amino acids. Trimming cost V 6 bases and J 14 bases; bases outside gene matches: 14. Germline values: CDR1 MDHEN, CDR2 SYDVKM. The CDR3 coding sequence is TGTGCCAGCAGATCTCTGGACAGGGCTAAATTCTACTTC. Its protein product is CASRSLDRAKFYF. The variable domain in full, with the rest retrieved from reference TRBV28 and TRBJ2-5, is DVKVTQSSRYLVKRTGEKVFLECVQDMDHENMFWYRQDPGLGLRLIYFSYDVKMKEKGDIPEGYSVSREKKERFSLILESASTNQTSMYLCASRSLDRAKFYFGPGTRLLVL.

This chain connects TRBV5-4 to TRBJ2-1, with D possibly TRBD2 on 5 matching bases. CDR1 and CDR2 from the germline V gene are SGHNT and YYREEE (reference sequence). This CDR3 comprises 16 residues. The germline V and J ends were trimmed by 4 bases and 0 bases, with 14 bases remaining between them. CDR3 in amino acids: CASSTFRGSSYNEQFF. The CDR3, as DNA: TGTGCCAGCAGCACATTTCGGGGAAGCTCCTACAATGAGCAGTTCTTC.

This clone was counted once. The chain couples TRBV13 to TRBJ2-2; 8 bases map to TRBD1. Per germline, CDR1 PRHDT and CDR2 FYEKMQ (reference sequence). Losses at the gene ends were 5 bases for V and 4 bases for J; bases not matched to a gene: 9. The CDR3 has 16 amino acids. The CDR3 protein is CASSPRQGAGTGELFF. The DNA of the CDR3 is TGTGCCAGCAGCCCGAGGCAGGGGGCCGGCACCGGGGAGCTGTTTTTT.

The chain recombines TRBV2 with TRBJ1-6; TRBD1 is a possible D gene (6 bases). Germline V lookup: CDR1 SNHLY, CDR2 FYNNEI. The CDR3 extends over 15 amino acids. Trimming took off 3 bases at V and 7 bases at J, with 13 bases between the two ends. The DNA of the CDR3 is TGTGCCAGCAGTGATCTCTCAGGGGTCAATTCACCCCTCCACTTT. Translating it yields CASSDLSGVNSPLHF.

The CDR3 DNA sequence: TGTGCCAGCAGCCAAGGCACGCGGGAGAGTTACGAGCAGTACTTC. It translates to CASSQGTRESYEQYF. V and J are TRBV3-1 (or the pseudogene TRBV3-2) and TRBJ2-7, with 7 bases identical to TRBD2. The CDR3 is made up of 15 amino acids. Per germline, CDR1 LGHDT and CDR2 YNNKEL (reference sequence). Trimming at V came to 1 base and at J to 4 bases, leaving 7 bases not matched to a gene.

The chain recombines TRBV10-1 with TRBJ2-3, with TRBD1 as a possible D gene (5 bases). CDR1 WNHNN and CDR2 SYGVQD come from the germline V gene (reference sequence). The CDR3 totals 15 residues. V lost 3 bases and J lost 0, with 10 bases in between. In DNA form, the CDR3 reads TGCGCCAGCAGTGAAAGGCAGGGTAGCACAGATACGCAGTATTTT. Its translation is CASSERQGSTDTQYF.

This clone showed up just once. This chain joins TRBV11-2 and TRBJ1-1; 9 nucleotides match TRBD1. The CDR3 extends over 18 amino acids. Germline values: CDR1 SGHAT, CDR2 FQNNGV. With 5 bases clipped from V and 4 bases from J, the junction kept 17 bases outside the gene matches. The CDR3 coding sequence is TGTGCCAGCAGCCTAATCCCCCCCAACAGGGGGCACTCCACTGAAGCTTTCTTT. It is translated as CASSLIPPNRGHSTEAFF.

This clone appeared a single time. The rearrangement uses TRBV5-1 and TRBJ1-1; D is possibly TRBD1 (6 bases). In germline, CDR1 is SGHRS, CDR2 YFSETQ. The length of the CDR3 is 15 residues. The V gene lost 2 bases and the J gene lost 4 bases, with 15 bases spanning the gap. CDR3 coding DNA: TGCGCCAGCAGCTTAGGTCGGACAGCGACCACTGAAGCTTTCTTT. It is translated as CASSLGRTATTEAFF.

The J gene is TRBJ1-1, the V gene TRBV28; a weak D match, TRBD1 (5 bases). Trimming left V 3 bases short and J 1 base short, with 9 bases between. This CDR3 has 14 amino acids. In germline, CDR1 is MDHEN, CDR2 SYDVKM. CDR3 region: CASSLGQKNTEAFF. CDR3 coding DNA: TGTGCCAGCAGTTTGGGGCAGAAGAACACTGAAGCTTTCTTT.

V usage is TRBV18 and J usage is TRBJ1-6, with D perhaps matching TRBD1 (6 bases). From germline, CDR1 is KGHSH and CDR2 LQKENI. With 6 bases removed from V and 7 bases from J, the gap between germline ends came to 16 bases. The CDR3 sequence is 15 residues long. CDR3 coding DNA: TGTGCCAGCTCTCCCCAACAGGGTCAGAATTCACCCCTCCACTTT. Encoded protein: CASSPQQGQNSPLHF. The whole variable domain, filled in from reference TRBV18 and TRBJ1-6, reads NAGVMQNPRHLVRRRGQEARLRCSPMKGHSHVYWYRQLPEEGLKFMVYLQKENIIDESGMPKERFSAEFPKEGPSILRIQQVVRGDSAAYFCASSPQQGQNSPLHFGNGTRLTVT.

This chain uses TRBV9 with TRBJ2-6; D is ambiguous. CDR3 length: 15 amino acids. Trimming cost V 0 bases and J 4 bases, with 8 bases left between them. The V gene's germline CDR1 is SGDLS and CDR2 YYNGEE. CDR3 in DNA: TGTGCCAGCAGCGTAGGAGGAGCCGGGGCCAACGTCCTGACTTTC. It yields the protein CASSVGGAGANVLTF. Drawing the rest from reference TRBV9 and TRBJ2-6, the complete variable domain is DSGVTQTPKHLITATGQRVTLRCSPRSGDLSVYWYQQSLDQGLQFLIQYYNGEERAKGNILERFSAQQFPDLHSELNLSSLELGDSALYFCASSVGGAGANVLTFGAGSRLTVL.

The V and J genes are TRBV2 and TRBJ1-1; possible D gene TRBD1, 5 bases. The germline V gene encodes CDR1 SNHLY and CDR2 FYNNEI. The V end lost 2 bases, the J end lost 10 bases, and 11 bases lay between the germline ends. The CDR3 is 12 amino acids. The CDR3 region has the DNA TGTGCCAGCAGTGAAATAGGGGCCGGAGCTTTCTTT. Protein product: CASSEIGAGAFF.

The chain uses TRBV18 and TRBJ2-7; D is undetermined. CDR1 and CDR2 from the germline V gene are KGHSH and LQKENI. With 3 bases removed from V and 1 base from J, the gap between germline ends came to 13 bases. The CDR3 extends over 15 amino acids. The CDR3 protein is CASSPPAAKSYEQYF. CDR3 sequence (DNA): TGTGCCAGCTCACCTCCCGCGGCAAAGTCCTACGAGCAGTACTTC.

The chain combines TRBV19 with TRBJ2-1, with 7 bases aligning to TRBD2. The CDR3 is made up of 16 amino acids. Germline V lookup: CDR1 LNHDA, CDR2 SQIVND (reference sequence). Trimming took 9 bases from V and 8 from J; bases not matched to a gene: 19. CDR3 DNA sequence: TGTGCCAGCGCACGACGGGGTAGCGGGCTGTTTGATGAGCAGTTCTTC. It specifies CASARRGSGLFDEQFF.

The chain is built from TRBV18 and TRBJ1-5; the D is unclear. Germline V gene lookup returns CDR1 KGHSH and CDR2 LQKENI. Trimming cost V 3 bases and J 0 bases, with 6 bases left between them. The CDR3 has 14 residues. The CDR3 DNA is TGTGCCAGCTCACCGGGCATTAGCAATCAGCCCCAGCATTTT. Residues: CASSPGISNQPQHF.

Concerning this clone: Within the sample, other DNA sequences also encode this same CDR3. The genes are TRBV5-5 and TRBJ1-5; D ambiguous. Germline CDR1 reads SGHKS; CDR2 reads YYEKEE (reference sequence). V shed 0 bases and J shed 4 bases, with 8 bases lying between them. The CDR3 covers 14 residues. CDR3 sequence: CASSLVGGNQPQHF. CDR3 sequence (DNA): TGTGCCAGCAGCTTGGTGGGAGGGAATCAGCCCCAGCATTTT.

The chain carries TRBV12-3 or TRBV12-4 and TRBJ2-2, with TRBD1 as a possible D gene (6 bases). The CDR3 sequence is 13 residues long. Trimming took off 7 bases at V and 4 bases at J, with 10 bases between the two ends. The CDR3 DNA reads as TGTGCCAGCAACCCGACAGGCACCGGGGAGCTGTTTTTT. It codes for CASNPTGTGELFF.

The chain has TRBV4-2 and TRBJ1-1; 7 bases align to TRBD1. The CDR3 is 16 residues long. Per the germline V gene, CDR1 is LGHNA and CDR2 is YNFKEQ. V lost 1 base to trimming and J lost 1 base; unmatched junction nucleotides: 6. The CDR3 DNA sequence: TGTGCCAGCAGCCAAGTCTGGCAGGGGGGGAACACTGAAGCTTTCTTT. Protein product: CASSQVWQGGNTEAFF.

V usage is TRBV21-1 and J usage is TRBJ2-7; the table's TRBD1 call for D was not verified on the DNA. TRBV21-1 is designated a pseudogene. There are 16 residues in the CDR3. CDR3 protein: CASSKGTGQRSYEQYV. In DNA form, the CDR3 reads TGTGCCAGCAGCAAAGGGACGGGACAGCGCTCCTACGAGCAGTACGTC.

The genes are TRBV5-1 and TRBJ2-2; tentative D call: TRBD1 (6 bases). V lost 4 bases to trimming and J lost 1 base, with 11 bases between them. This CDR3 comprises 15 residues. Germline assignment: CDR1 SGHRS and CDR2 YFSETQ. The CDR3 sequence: CASSPMTGNTGELFF. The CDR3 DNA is TGCGCCAGCAGCCCTATGACAGGGAACACCGGGGAGCTGTTTTTT.

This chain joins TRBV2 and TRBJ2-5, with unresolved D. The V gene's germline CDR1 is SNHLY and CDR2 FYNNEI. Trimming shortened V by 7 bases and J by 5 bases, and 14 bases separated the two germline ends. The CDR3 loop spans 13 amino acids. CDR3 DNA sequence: TGTGCCAGCAACGAGTTACCTAACGAGACCCAGTACTTC. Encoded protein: CASNELPNETQYF.

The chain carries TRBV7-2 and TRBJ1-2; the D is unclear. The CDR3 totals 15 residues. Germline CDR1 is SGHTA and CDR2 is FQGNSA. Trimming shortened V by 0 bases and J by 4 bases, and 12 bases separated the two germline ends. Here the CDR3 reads CASSLARGLGYGYTF. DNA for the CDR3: TGTGCCAGCAGCTTAGCCCGAGGGTTGGGCTATGGCTACACCTTC.

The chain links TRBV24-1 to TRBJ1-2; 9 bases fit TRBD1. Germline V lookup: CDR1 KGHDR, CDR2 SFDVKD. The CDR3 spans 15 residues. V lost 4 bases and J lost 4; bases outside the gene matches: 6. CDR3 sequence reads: CATSDPDRGLYGYTF. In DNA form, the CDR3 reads TGTGCCACCAGTGACCCGGACAGGGGACTCTATGGCTACACCTTC.

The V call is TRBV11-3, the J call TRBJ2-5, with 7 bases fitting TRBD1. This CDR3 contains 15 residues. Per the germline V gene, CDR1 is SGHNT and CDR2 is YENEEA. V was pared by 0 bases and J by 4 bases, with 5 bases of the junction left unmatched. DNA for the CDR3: TGTGCCAGCAGCTTAGATATCGGACAGGTAGAGACCCAGTACTTC. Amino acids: CASSLDIGQVETQYF.

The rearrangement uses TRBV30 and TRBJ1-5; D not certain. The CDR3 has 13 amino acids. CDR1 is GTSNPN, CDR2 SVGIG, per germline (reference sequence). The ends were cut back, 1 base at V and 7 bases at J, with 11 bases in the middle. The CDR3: CAWSGTDGQPQHF. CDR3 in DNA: TGTGCCTGGAGTGGGACTGACGGCCAGCCCCAGCATTTT.

CDR3 residues: CATSENRAPGELFF. The DNA of the CDR3 is TGTGCCACCAGTGAAAACAGGGCCCCCGGGGAGCTGTTTTTT. The chain employs TRBV24-1 and TRBJ2-2; tentative D call: TRBD1 (6 bases). V was trimmed by 4 bases and J by 6 bases, leaving 11 bases between them. The CDR3 has 14 residues. Germline V CDR1 and CDR2: KGHDR, SFDVKD.

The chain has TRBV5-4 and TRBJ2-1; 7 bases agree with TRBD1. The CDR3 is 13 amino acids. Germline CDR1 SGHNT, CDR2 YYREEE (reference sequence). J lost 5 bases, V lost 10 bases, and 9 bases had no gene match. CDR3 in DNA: TGTGCCCAGGGGGATCGGGTCCACAATGAGCAGTTCTTC. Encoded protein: CAQGDRVHNEQFF.